Described below is a single TCR beta chain sequence and its context. This sample was included in a study of blood T cell repertoires in COVID-19. Data came from immunoSEQ multiplex PCR; TCRdb stores just in-frame clones and leaves some out. Of around 20,000 clones listed, 85% to 95% were seen once; the top ten hold over 4%. The TCR sequence derives from a woman aged 45-59 years with active COVID-19. Sample: peripheral blood.

CDR3 in amino acids: CASSPLSPPGGYTF. CDR3 nucleotides: TGTGCCAGCAGCCCCTTATCCCCTCCCGGGGGCTACACCTTC. The rearrangement links TRBV27 to TRBJ1-2; D gene unclear. The CDR3 runs 14 residues. Trimming left V 6 bases short and J 8 bases short, with 19 bases between. Germline CDR1 reads MNHEY; CDR2 reads SMNVEV (reference sequence).